This T cell receptor beta chain is drawn from a study of shared T cell receptors in the human thymus. This clone has a single count. Data came from immunoSEQ multiplex PCR; TCRdb stores just in-frame clones and leaves some out. This sample has over 350,000 clones, with roughly 94% found just once. V lost 7 bases and J lost 5, with 20 bases in between. Germline CDR1 MNHEY, CDR2 SVGAGI. This CDR3 comprises 15 residues. The V call is TRBV6-5, the J call TRBJ2-5; D is perhaps TRBD1 or TRBD2 (7 bases each). The TCR comes from a human donor. Input material: thymocytes. Here the CDR3 DNA reads TGTGCCAGCAAAGGGATACAGGGGAGGGGGGAGACCCAGTACTTC. This encodes CASKGIQGRGETQYF.